These 11 T cell receptor beta chains were all obtained from the same sample, sequenced in a study of blood T cell repertoires in COVID-19. Generated by immunoSEQ multiplex PCR, the TCRdb table keeps only in-frame clones and is missing some. Seen here are 290,000 or so clones, around 90% observed once, and the top ten hold around 2.1%. Sequencing used peripheral blood. The receptors here all came from a young man with active or convalescent COVID-19.

The genes are TRBV28 and TRBJ1-3, with 7 bases identical to TRBD1. Germline V CDR1 and CDR2: MDHEN, SYDVKM. V was pared by 3 bases and J by 3 bases, with 5 bases of the junction left unmatched. CDR3 length: 15 amino acids. CDR3 region: CASSFEQGFGNTIYF. The CDR3 DNA follows: TGTGCCAGCAGTTTTGAACAGGGGTTTGGAAACACCATATATTTT. Variable domain in full (rest from reference TRBV28 and TRBJ1-3): DVKVTQSSRYLVKRTGEKVFLECVQDMDHENMFWYRQDPGLGLRLIYFSYDVKMKEKGDIPEGYSVSREKKERFSLILESASTNQTSMYLCASSFEQGFGNTIYFGEGSWLTVV.

The chain carries TRBV7-9 and TRBJ1-2, with 10 bases fitting TRBD1. The CDR3 has 17 residues. Germline CDR1 reads SEHNR; CDR2 reads FQNEAQ (reference sequence). J gave up 3 bases and V 10 bases, and 17 bases lay outside the gene matches. CDR3 nucleotides: TGTGCCACACCCTGGGGAGGACAGGGGGAGTATTACTATGGCTACACCTTC. This sequence encodes CATPWGGQGEYYYGYTF.

This clone was seen a few times. V and J are TRBV2 and TRBJ1-5, with a tentative D call TRBD1 (5 bases). CDR3 length: 15 amino acids. Per the germline V gene, CDR1 is SNHLY and CDR2 is FYNNEI. With 7 bases removed from V and 0 bases from J, the gap between germline ends came to 13 bases. CDR3 DNA sequence: TGTGCCAGCAAGGGGAGGAGGGATAGCAATCAGCCCCAGCATTTT. Encoded protein: CASKGRRDSNQPQHF.

The chain joins TRBV19 to TRBJ1-5, with D hard to call. CDR1 and CDR2 (germline): LNHDA, SQIVND (reference sequence). This CDR3 comprises 14 residues. Trimming took 9 bases from V and 6 from J, leaving 18 bases between them. The CDR3: CASRNQVGIQPQHF. The CDR3 bases are TGTGCCAGCCGCAACCAGGTTGGTATTCAGCCCCAGCATTTT. The full variable domain, with the rest looked up from reference TRBV19 and TRBJ1-5, is DGGITQSPKYLFRKEGQNVTLSCEQNLNHDAMYWYRQDPGQGLRLIYYSQIVNDFQKGDIAEGYSVSREKKESFPLTVTSAQKNPTAFYLCASRNQVGIQPQHFGDGTRLSIL.

This chain uses TRBV28 with TRBJ1-2, with D unresolved. The CDR3 has 15 amino acids. The V end was cut by 2 bases, the J end by 8 bases, with 18 bases between. The germline V gene encodes CDR1 MDHEN and CDR2 SYDVKM. This CDR3 reads CASSLIVPTVNGYTF. CDR3 in DNA: TGTGCCAGCAGTTTAATCGTACCTACGGTAAACGGCTACACCTTC.

V and J are TRBV19 and TRBJ2-7; TRBD2 matches at 11 bases. The CDR3 spans 15 residues. Per the germline V gene, CDR1 is LNHDA and CDR2 is SQIVND (reference sequence). The V gene end was trimmed by 5 bases and the J gene end by 2 bases; junction bases not matched to a gene: 5. The CDR3 reads CASSSLAGGPYEQYF. In DNA form, the CDR3 reads TGTGCCAGTAGTTCTCTAGCGGGGGGACCCTACGAGCAGTACTTC. Full variable domain (outside the CDR3, taken from reference TRBV19 and TRBJ2-7): DGGITQSPKYLFRKEGQNVTLSCEQNLNHDAMYWYRQDPGQGLRLIYYSQIVNDFQKGDIAEGYSVSREKKESFPLTVTSAQKNPTAFYLCASSSLAGGPYEQYFGPGTRLTVT.

The rearrangement links TRBV5-6 to TRBJ2-2; D is unresolved. The CDR3 loop spans 14 amino acids. The germline V gene encodes CDR1 SGHDT and CDR2 YYEEEE. V lost 0 bases, J lost 2 bases, and 5 bases lay in between. For the CDR3, the DNA is TGTGCCAGCAGCTTGGTACTTAACACCGGGGAGCTGTTTTTT. Encoded protein: CASSLVLNTGELFF.

The rearrangement links TRBV28 to TRBJ1-1; D gene unclear. The CDR3 is 12 amino acids. Germline CDR1 reads MDHEN; CDR2 reads SYDVKM. The V end was cut by 5 bases, the J end by 3 bases, with 7 bases between. This CDR3 is CASSPWHTEAFF. DNA for the CDR3: TGTGCCAGCAGTCCCTGGCACACTGAAGCTTTCTTT.

As concerns this clone: The identical CDR3 is also encoded by other nucleotide sequences in the sample. The chain uses TRBV12-3 or TRBV12-4 and TRBJ1-2; D unclear. The CDR3 is 13 residues long. V dropped 2 bases and J dropped 1 base, with 5 bases sitting between them. The CDR3 nucleotides are TGTGCCAGCAGTTTACGGGATAACTATGGCTACACCTTC. This gives the protein CASSLRDNYGYTF.

This clone appeared a single time. The chain carries TRBV5-6 and TRBJ1-1, with D possibly matching TRBD1 (6 bases). Trimming took off 0 bases at V and 11 bases at J, with 23 bases between the two ends. Germline loops: CDR1 SGHDT, CDR2 YYEEEE. CDR3 length: 16 amino acids. CDR3 region: CASSLGPPRQAGSAFF. The CDR3 coding sequence is TGTGCCAGCAGCTTGGGGCCACCTAGACAGGCTGGGTCGGCTTTCTTT.

This chain connects TRBV27 to TRBJ1-5, with 8 bases lining up with TRBD1. The ends lost 3 bases at V and 3 bases at J; junction bases unmatched: 4. Germline lookup yields CDR1 MNHEY and CDR2 SMNVEV (reference sequence). The CDR3 has 15 amino acids. This chain's CDR3 is CASSFSGQDNQPQHF. The DNA for the CDR3 is TGTGCCAGCAGTTTTTCGGGACAGGACAATCAGCCCCAGCATTTT.